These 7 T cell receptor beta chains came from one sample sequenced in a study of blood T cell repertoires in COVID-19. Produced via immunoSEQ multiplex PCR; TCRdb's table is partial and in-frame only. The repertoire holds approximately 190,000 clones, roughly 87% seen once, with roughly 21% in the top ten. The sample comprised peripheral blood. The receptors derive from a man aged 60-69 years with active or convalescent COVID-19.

The DNA for the CDR3 is TGCGCCAGCAGCTTGGCAGTCCCCTACGAGCAGTACTTC. Encoded protein: CASSLAVPYEQYF. The V and J genes are TRBV5-1 and TRBJ2-7; no definite D call. Trimming shortened V by 0 bases and J by 2 bases, and 6 bases separated the two germline ends. Germline CDR1 reads SGHRS; CDR2 reads YFSETQ. The CDR3 has 13 residues.

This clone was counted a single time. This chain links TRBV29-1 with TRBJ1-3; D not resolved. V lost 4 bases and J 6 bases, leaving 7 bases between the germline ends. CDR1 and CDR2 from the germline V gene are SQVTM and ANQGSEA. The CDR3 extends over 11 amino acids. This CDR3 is CSVGQANTIYF. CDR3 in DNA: TGCAGCGTTGGGCAGGCAAACACCATATATTTT.

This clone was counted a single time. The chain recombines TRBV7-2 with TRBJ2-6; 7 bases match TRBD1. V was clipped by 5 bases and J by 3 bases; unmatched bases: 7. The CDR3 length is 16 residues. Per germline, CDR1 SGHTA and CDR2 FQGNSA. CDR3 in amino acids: CASSQQTGIGANVLTF. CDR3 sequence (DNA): TGTGCCAGCAGCCAACAGACAGGGATTGGGGCCAACGTCCTGACTTTC.

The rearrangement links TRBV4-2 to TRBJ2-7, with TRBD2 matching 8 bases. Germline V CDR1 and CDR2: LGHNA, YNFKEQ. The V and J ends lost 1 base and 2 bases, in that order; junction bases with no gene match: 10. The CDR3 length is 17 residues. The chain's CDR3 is CASSQADSGTSPYEQYF. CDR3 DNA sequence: TGTGCCAGCAGCCAAGCAGACTCCGGGACTAGTCCCTACGAGCAGTACTTC.

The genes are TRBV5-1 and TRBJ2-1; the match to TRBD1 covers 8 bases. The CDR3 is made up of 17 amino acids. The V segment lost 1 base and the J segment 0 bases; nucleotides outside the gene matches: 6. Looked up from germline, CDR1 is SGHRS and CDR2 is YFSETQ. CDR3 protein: CASSLWDRSSSYNEQFF. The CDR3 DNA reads TGCGCCAGCAGCTTGTGGGACAGGTCCAGCTCCTACAATGAGCAGTTCTTC. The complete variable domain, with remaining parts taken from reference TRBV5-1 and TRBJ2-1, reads KAGVTQTPRYLIKTRGQQVTLSCSPISGHRSVSWYQQTPGQGLQFLFEYFSETQRNKGNFPGRFSGRQFSNSRSEMNVSTLELGDSALYLCASSLWDRSSSYNEQFFGPGTRLTVL.

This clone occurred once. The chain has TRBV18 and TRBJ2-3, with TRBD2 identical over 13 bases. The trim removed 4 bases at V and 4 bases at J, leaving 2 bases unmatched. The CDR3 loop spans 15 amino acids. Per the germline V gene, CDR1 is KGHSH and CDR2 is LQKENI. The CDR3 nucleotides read TGTGCCAGCTCACAGACTAGCGGGGGGTCAGATACGCAGTATTTT. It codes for CASSQTSGGSDTQYF.

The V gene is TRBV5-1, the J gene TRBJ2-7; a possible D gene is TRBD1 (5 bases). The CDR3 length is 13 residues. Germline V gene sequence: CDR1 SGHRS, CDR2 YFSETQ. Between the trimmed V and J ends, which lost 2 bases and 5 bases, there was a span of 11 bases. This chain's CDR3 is CASSFQGSNEQYF. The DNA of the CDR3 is TGCGCCAGCAGCTTTCAGGGTAGCAACGAGCAGTACTTC.